This entry lists 15 T cell receptor beta chains sequenced from one sample in a study of blood T cell repertoires in COVID-19. Profiling relied on immunoSEQ multiplex PCR, and the TCRdb table lists in-frame clones only, not all of them. The sample consists of 99,000 or so clones, approximately 80% of them appearing once. Sequenced input: peripheral blood. These receptors came from a man between 60 and 70 years old with acute or convalescent COVID-19.

The J gene is TRBJ2-1, the V gene TRBV18, with TRBD2 identical over 12 bases. V shed 0 bases and J 9 bases; nucleotides not matched to a gene: 9. The CDR3 is 17 amino acids. Germline lookup yields CDR1 KGHSH and CDR2 LQKENI. The CDR3 DNA is TGTGCCAGCTCACCACCGGGTCTAGCGGGAGGGTTCGGTGAGCAGTTCTTC. Encoded protein: CASSPPGLAGGFGEQFF.

The V call is TRBV7-2, the J call TRBJ1-4, with D unresolved. The CDR3 is made up of 14 amino acids. Germline V gives CDR1 SGHTA, CDR2 FQGNSA. The ends were cut back, 0 bases at V and 3 bases at J, with 5 bases in the middle. CDR3 sequence: CASSLAPSNEKLFF. The CDR3 DNA follows: TGTGCCAGCAGCTTAGCCCCATCTAATGAAAAACTGTTTTTT.

The table lists this clone with a few counts. This chain connects TRBV27 to TRBJ2-3; TRBD2 is a possible D gene (6 bases). The CDR3 consists of 14 residues. Trimming shortened V by 5 bases and J by 4 bases, and 13 bases separated the two germline ends. In germline, CDR1 is MNHEY, CDR2 SMNVEV (reference sequence). DNA for the CDR3: TGTGCCAGCAGTGATTACGGGAGCTCAGATACGCAGTATTTT. This sequence encodes CASSDYGSSDTQYF.

The chain combines TRBV7-9 with TRBJ2-7; D unresolved. Between the trimmed V and J ends, which lost 5 bases and 3 bases, there was a span of 11 bases. This CDR3 is 13 amino acids long. The V gene's germline CDR1 is SEHNR and CDR2 FQNEAQ (reference sequence). CDR3 sequence (DNA): TGTGCCAGCAGCCGTCCAGCTAGCTACGAGCAGTACTTC. This codes for CASSRPASYEQYF.

This clone was recorded only once. The rearrangement joins TRBV24-1 to TRBJ2-2; 7 bases agree with TRBD2. Per the germline V gene, CDR1 is KGHDR and CDR2 is SFDVKD. This CDR3 has 17 amino acids. V gave up 7 bases and J gave up 7 bases; unmatched junction bases: 17. The CDR3 sequence is CATRSPPSGGGVGELFF. The CDR3 bases are TGTGCCACCAGGAGCCCCCCCTCGGGAGGTGGTGTCGGGGAGCTGTTTTTT.

The chain is built from TRBV5-6 and TRBJ1-1, with D perhaps TRBD1 (5 bases). This CDR3 is built from 14 residues. V gave up 4 bases and J gave up 1 base, with 11 bases separating them. Germline assignment: CDR1 SGHDT and CDR2 YYEEEE. DNA for the CDR3: TGTGCCAGCAGCCTAGTCAGGGCGAACACTGAAGCTTTCTTT. Its translation: CASSLVRANTEAFF.

The J gene is TRBJ1-1, the V gene TRBV7-6, with TRBD1 as a possible D gene (5 bases). Germline V CDR1 and CDR2: SGHVS, FNYEAQ. The CDR3 has 13 residues. V dropped 1 base and J dropped 4 bases, with 7 bases sitting between them. In DNA form, the CDR3 reads TGTGCCAGCAGCTTAGGGCAGGGCACTGAAGCTTTCTTT. Its protein is CASSLGQGTEAFF.

The rearrangement links TRBV7-9 to TRBJ2-2; 9 nucleotides match TRBD2. Losses at the gene ends were 2 bases for V and 0 bases for J; bases not matched to a gene: 4. Germline lookup yields CDR1 SEHNR and CDR2 FQNEAQ (reference sequence). The CDR3 is 17 residues long. The CDR3 bases are TGTGCCAGCAGCTTAAGGGCGGGAGGGACGAACACCGGGGAGCTGTTTTTT. The encoded protein is CASSLRAGGTNTGELFF.

The rearrangement links TRBV7-2 to TRBJ2-3; tentative D call: TRBD2 (6 bases). The CDR3 is 11 amino acids. Trimming took off 6 bases at V and 6 bases at J, with 7 bases between the two ends. The germline CDR1 and CDR2 sequences are SGHTA and FQGNSA. The CDR3 spells CASRAGDTQYF. The CDR3, as DNA: TGTGCCAGCAGGGCGGGGGATACGCAGTATTTT. The complete variable domain, with remaining parts taken from reference TRBV7-2 and TRBJ2-3, reads GAGVSQSPSNKVTEKGKDVELRCDPISGHTALYWYRQSLGQGLEFLIYFQGNSAPDKSGLPSDRFSAERTGGSVSTLTIQRTQQEDSAVYLCASRAGDTQYFGPGTRLTVL.

The V gene is TRBV12-3 or TRBV12-4, the J gene TRBJ1-1; D remains unclear. The CDR3 is made up of 12 amino acids. Trimming stripped 3 bases from V and 7 bases from J, with 9 bases between. This chain's CDR3 is CASSLEGGEAFF. The CDR3 DNA reads as TGTGCCAGCAGTTTGGAGGGCGGTGAAGCTTTCTTT.

There are a few counts of this clone. The rearrangement uses TRBV7-6 and TRBJ2-2, with 10 bases matching TRBD2. The ends lost 1 base at V and 6 bases at J; junction bases unmatched: 5. The germline V gene encodes CDR1 SGHVS and CDR2 FNYEAQ. The CDR3 covers 16 residues. The CDR3 protein is CASSLGLAGDSGELFF. In DNA, the CDR3 is TGTGCCAGCAGCTTAGGTCTAGCGGGAGACTCCGGGGAGCTGTTTTTT.

The rearrangement joins TRBV30 to TRBJ2-2; 7 bases agree with TRBD2. This CDR3 contains 14 residues. Looked up from germline, CDR1 is GTSNPN and CDR2 is SVGIG (reference sequence). Trimming cost V 4 bases and J 4 bases; bases outside gene matches: 6. The CDR3, as DNA: TGTGCCTGGATGCGGGGGATTGGCACCGGGGAGCTGTTTTTT. Translating it yields CAWMRGIGTGELFF.

CDR3 sequence reads: CASSSVKRELGYNEQFF. The CDR3 bases are TGCGCCAGCAGCTCAGTGAAGCGGGAGTTAGGCTACAATGAGCAGTTCTTC. V gene TRBV5-1 combines with J gene TRBJ2-1; 8 positions match TRBD2. Per the germline V gene, CDR1 is SGHRS and CDR2 is YFSETQ. Germline trimming cut 3 bases from V and 3 bases from J; bases unmatched to any gene: 11. The CDR3 has 17 residues. The complete variable domain, with remaining parts taken from reference TRBV5-1 and TRBJ2-1, reads KAGVTQTPRYLIKTRGQQVTLSCSPISGHRSVSWYQQTPGQGLQFLFEYFSETQRNKGNFPGRFSGRQFSNSRSEMNVSTLELGDSALYLCASSSVKRELGYNEQFFGPGTRLTVL.

The chain uses TRBV11-2 and TRBJ2-5; possible D gene TRBD2, 6 bases. Trimming removed 0 bases at V and 0 bases at J, with 14 bases between. Germline V lookup: CDR1 SGHAT, CDR2 FQNNGV. This CDR3 spans 17 amino acids. CDR3 residues: CASSLDHQAGNQETQYF. The CDR3 region has the DNA TGTGCCAGCAGCTTAGATCATCAAGCGGGCAACCAAGAGACCCAGTACTTC. Supplemented by reference TRBV11-2 and TRBJ2-5, the full variable domain reads EAGVAQSPRYKIIEKRQSVAFWCNPISGHATLYWYQQILGQGPKLLIQFQNNGVVDDSQLPKDRFSAERLKGVDSTLKIQPAKLEDSAVYLCASSLDHQAGNQETQYFGPGTRLLVL.

The chain combines TRBV29-1 with TRBJ2-7; the D gene is possibly TRBD2 (6 bases). The germline CDR1 and CDR2 sequences are SQVTM and ANQGSEA. This CDR3 is 12 amino acids long. V lost 7 bases, J lost 5 bases, and 15 bases lay in between. The CDR3 coding sequence is TGCAGCGCATCACGGGCGGGGAACGAGCAGTACTTC. This codes for CSASRAGNEQYF.